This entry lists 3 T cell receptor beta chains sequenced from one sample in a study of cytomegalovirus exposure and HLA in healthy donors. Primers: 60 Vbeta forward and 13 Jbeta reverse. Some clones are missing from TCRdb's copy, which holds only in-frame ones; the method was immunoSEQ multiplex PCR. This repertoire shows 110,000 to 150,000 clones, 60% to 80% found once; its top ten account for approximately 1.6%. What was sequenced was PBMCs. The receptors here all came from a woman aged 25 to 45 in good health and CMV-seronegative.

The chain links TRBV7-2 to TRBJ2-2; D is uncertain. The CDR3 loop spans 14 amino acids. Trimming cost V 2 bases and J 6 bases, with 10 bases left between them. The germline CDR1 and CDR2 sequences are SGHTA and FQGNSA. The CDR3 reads CASSLIVSAGELFF. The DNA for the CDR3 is TGTGCCAGCAGCTTAATAGTATCCGCCGGGGAGCTGTTTTTT.

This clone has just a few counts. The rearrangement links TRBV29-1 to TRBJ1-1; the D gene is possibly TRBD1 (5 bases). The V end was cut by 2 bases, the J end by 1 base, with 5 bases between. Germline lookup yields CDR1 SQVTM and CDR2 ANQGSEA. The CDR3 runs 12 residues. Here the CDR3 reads CSVERGNTEAFF. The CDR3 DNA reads TGCAGCGTTGAAAGGGGGAACACTGAAGCTTTCTTT.

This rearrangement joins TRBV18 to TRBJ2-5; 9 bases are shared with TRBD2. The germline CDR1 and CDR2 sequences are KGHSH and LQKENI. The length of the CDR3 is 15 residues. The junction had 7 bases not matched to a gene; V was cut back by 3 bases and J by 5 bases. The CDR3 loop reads CASSPPTSGGETQYF. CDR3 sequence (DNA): TGTGCCAGCTCACCTCCGACAAGCGGGGGGGAGACCCAGTACTTC.